This paragraph covers one TCR beta chain sequence. Deletions cut 6 bases from V and 1 base from J, with 16 bases between. Germline CDR1 reads MGHRA; CDR2 reads YSYEKL. This CDR3 region has 15 residues. This sample was included in a study of pediatric ulcerative colitis. Assay: immunoSEQ multiplex PCR; the TCRdb copy retains only in-frame clones and omits some. The repertoire consists of roughly 64,000 clones, with roughly nine tenths occurring once and the leading ten covering around 3%. The chain has TRBV4-1 and TRBJ2-7, with a tentative D call TRBD2 (6 bases). This clonotype originated in a boy aged 5 to 17 with severe ulcerative colitis. Sequenced: blood. CDR3 amino acids: CASSRLAGSSYEQYF. In DNA, the CDR3 is TGCGCCAGCAGTCGGCTCGCGGGATCGTCCTACGAGCAGTACTTC.